A selection of T cell receptor beta chains follows, all from one sample in a study of vaccination and CD4 T cells after COVID-19. MiXCR was run by TCRdb on the PCR reads, yielding one entry per CDR3 protein. Of nearly 7,000 distinct CDR3 sequences detected, about 35% appear once; the ten largest clones hold less than 35%. Their antigens remain unidentified. The sequencing input was CD4+ T cells from blood, cultured in vitro. The receptors shown here come from a human donor in good health. Each CDR3 is given with its conserved first and last residue. A D gene is named only where the DNA matches it firmly. Clone size is given for some rows only: seen once, a few or many times, or a class if the clone is expanded.

j_call,d_call,clone_size,v_call,cdr3_nt,cdr3_aa
TRBJ1-1,.,.,TRBV11-2,TGTGCCAGCAGCCGTGGGAACACTGAAGCTTTCTTT,CASSRGNTEAFF
TRBJ1-6,TRBD1,.,TRBV5-1,TGCGCCAGCAGCTTCTATCCAAACCGGGACAGGGAGTCTTCGGGTTCACCCCTCCACTTT,CASSFYPNRDRESSGSPLHF
TRBJ2-5,.,.,TRBV25-1,TGTGCCAGCAGTGAATATTATGAGACCCAGTACTTC,CASSEYYETQYF
TRBJ2-5,.,few,TRBV21-1,TGTGCCAGCAGCAAAGAGGTAGTAGCGCCGGGACGGAAAGAACAAGAGACCCAGTACTTC,CASSKEVVAPGRKEQETQYF
TRBJ2-5,.,medium-sized,TRBV2,TGTGCCAGCGGGGGAAGGGACCTGGGCCAGTACTTC,CASGGRDLGQYF
TRBJ2-1,TRBD2,.,TRBV7-9,TGTGCCAGCAGCCCTCTAGCGGGGGGCTACAATGAGCAGTTCTTC,CASSPLAGGYNEQFF
TRBJ1-1,TRBD1,.,TRBV7-2,TGTGCCAGTAGCTTAGTCGGACAGGGGGGGACTGAAGCTTTCTTT,CASSLVGQGGTEAFF
TRBJ2-7,TRBD1,.,TRBV7-6,TGTGCCAGCAGCAACATCCCGGGACAGGGGTCCCACGAGCAGTACTTC,CASSNIPGQGSHEQYF
TRBJ1-5,.,.,TRBV6-1,TGTGCCAGCAGACTGGAGGATTATCAGCCCCAGCATTTT,CASRLEDYQPQHF
TRBJ2-7,.,few,TRBV6-1,TGTGCCAGCAGTGAAAATGTCGTTTGGGGATACGAGCAGTACTTC,CASSENVVWGYEQYF
TRBJ1-2,.,.,TRBV2,TGTGCCAGCATCCTGGACGGAGCTAACTATGGCTACACCTTC,CASILDGANYGYTF
TRBJ2-5,.,few,TRBV28,TGTGCCAGCAAGGGGGGACCTGAGACCCAGTACTTC,CASKGGPETQYF
TRBJ1-2,.,few,TRBV20-1,TGCAGTGCTAGACTGGGAGGAGGATCCAACTATGGCTACACCTTC,CSARLGGGSNYGYTF
TRBJ1-1,.,.,TRBV7-8,TGTGCCAGCAGCTTACTTAGGGGTGGTGAAGCTTTCTTT,CASSLLRGGEAFF
TRBJ2-3,.,.,TRBV9,TGTGCCAGCAGCGTAGATAAAGATACGCAGTATTTT,CASSVDKDTQYF
TRBJ2-1,TRBD1,.,TRBV29-1,TGCAGCGTAATGGGCCCCCGGGACAGAGTATACAATGAGCAGTTCTTC,CSVMGPRDRVYNEQFF
TRBJ2-3,.,.,TRBV5-4,TGTGCCAGCAGCTTGGAAGGGCCCTCGGGGAATACGCAGTATTTT,CASSLEGPSGNTQYF
TRBJ1-1,.,few,TRBV2,TGTGCCAGCAGAGGTACAGGGGAAGCTTTCTTT,CASRGTGEAFF
TRBJ2-6,.,medium-sized,TRBV6-2/TRBV6-3,TGTGCCAGCAGTTACGGACTTGGCCAAAACTCTGGGGCCAACGTCCTGACTTTC,CASSYGLGQNSGANVLTF
TRBJ1-1,.,.,TRBV11-3,TGTGCCAGCAGCTTCGGGGAACTCACTGAAGCTTTCTTT,CASSFGELTEAFF
TRBJ2-1,.,few,TRBV15,TGTGCCACCAGCAGAGATCTATTGGGGGGTGAGCAGTTCTTC,CATSRDLLGGEQFF
TRBJ2-7,.,.,TRBV6-1,TGTGCCAGCAGACTCGAGCCGGGCGGGCTCTACGAGCAGTACTTC,CASRLEPGGLYEQYF
TRBJ2-5,.,few,TRBV19,TGTGCCAGTAGTATCTCTGGGGGCTCGGAGACCCAGTACTTC,CASSISGGSETQYF
TRBJ2-7,.,.,TRBV6-1,TGTGCCAGCAGTAAGCGCGCCTACGAGCAGTACTTC,CASSKRAYEQYF
TRBJ1-2,TRBD1,few,TRBV6-5,TGTGCCAGCAGTTACTCGGACAGGGTCGGAGGCTACACCTTC,CASSYSDRVGGYTF
TRBJ2-1,.,.,TRBV20-1,TGCAGTGCTAGAGGGCAGGGCTTGAGGAATGAGCAGTTCTTC,CSARGQGLRNEQFF